The clone carrying this TCR beta chain was recorded many times. Its specificity is unknown. This sample is part of a study of blood T cells in healthy people across ages. General study results and limits: Per million T cells, TCR beta diversity dropped roughly linearly as age increased. The long-lived group displayed more naive CD4+ cells, plus higher diversity, than the aged donors did.

It was roughly 10 milliliters of peripheral blood that were drawn from each donor. PBMCs numbering at least 7 million were isolated per sample. V lost 7 bases, J lost 6 bases, and 10 bases stayed unmatched. The CDR3 runs to 15 residues. Germline assignment: CDR1 SEHNR and CDR2 FQNEAQ (reference sequence). A second PCR of 7 to 11 cycles used a sample-barcoded 5' primer and a J-beta primer mix. Each CDR3 protein gets one entry after TCRdb re-called the 5' RACE reads with MiXCR. The sample records about 580,000 distinct CDR3 sequences, around half being singletons. The chain carries TRBV7-9 and TRBJ2-1; 9 positions agree with TRBD2. Sample: blood. This TCR was recovered from a man older than 75 in good health. The CDR3 reads CASNRGLASANEQFF. Here the CDR3 DNA reads TGTGCCAGCAACCGAGGACTAGCGTCTGCCAATGAGCAGTTCTTC.